The T cell receptor beta chain under discussion was sequenced for a study of T cell repertoires in cytomegalovirus infection. About the research overall: In public TCR beta signatures, there were indications of both CMV infection and matching HLA type.

V was shortened by 0 bases and J by 4 bases, with 9 bases between the two germline ends. CDR3 length: 14 residues. The germline CDR1 and CDR2 sequences are ENHRY and SYGVKD. Concerning this clonotype: Its antigen remains unidentified.

TCRdb analysed the reads with MiXCR anew, one entry per CDR3 protein. The table records about 530,000 distinct CDR3 sequences, approximately 26% of them present only once. Study results and caveats: Cumulative frequency of public TCR beta families picked out carriers of CMV plus the relevant HLA.

The sequenced sample consisted of PBMCs. This chain connects TRBV10-3 to TRBJ1-2; possible D gene TRBD1, 5 bases. The source is a human donor in good health (CMV status not recorded). Some clones in this sample may be carry-over from other donors' samples. CDR3 sequence (DNA): TGTGCCATCAGTGAGTCAAGGCAGGGCTATGGCTACACCTTC. This translates into CAISESRQGYGYTF.